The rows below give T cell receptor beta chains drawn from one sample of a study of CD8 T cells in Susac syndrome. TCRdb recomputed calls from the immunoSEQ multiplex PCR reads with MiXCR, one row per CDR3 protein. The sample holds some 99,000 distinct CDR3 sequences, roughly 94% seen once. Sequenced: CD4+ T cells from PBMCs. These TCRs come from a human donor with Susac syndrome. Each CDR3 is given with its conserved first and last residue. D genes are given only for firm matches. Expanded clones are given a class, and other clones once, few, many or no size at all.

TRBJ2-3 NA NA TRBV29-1 CSHNSGQNTDTQYF TGCAGCCACAATTCCGGACAGAACACAGATACGCAGTATTTT
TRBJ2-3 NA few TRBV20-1 CSARQSTDTQYF TGCAGTGCCCGACAAAGCACAGATACGCAGTATTTT
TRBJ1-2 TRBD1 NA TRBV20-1 CSATGGVDGYTF TGCAGTGCCACAGGGGGAGTAGATGGCTACACCTTC
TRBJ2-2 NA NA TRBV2 CASSWAQNGELFF TGTGCCAGCAGTTGGGCTCAAAACGGGGAGCTGTTTTTT
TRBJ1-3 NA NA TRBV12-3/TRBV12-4 CASIRPKLSGNTIYF TGTGCCAGCATAAGGCCTAAACTTTCTGGAAACACCATATATTTT
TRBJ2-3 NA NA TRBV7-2 CASSLAVTPTDTQYF TGTGCCAGCAGCTTAGCGGTGACTCCCACAGATACGCAGTATTTT
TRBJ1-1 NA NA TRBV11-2 CASSLGAATEAFF TGTGCCAGCAGCTTGGGGGCGGCCACTGAAGCTTTCTTT
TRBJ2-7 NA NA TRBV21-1 CASSKCLYEQYF TGTGCCAGCAGCAAATGTCTCTACGAGCAGTACTTC
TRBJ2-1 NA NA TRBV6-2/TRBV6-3 CASSYPLNNEQFF TGTGCCAGCAGTTACCCCCTAAACAATGAGCAGTTCTTC
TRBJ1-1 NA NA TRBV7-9 CASSLNRDTEAFF TGTGCCAGCAGCTTAAATAGGGACACTGAAGCTTTCTTT
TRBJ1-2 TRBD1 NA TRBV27 CASSPGQAVFNYGYTF TGTGCCAGCAGTCCGGGACAGGCCGTCTTTAACTATGGCTACACCTTC
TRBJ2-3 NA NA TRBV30 CAWSVGVAGDTQYF TGTGCCTGGAGTGTGGGCGTTGCGGGAGATACGCAGTATTTT
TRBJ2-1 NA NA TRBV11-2 CASSLRGQGPRGSGGSYNEQFF TGTGCCAGCAGCCTAAGGGGACAGGGACCCCGGGGTAGCGGGGGCTCCTACAATGAGCAGTTCTTC
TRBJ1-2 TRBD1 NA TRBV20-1 CSARPEGQANYGYTF TGCAGTGCCCGTCCGGAGGGACAGGCGAACTATGGCTACACCTTC
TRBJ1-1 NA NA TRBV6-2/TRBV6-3 CASSPLRNTEAFF TGTGCCAGCAGTCCCTTGAGGAACACTGAAGCTTTCTTT
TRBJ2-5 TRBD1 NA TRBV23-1 CASSQSFRDRGRETQYF TGCGCCAGCAGTCAATCGTTCCGGGACAGGGGTCGAGAGACCCAGTACTTC
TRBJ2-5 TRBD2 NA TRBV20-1 CSAQKRGWETQYF TGCAGTGCCCAAAAGCGGGGGTGGGAGACCCAGTACTTC
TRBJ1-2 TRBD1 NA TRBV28 CASSLTGTGGYGYTF TGTGCCAGCAGTTTGACCGGGACAGGGGGATATGGCTACACCTTC
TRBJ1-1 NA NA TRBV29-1 CSARWGGTEAFF TGCAGCGCCAGATGGGGGGGCACTGAAGCTTTCTTT
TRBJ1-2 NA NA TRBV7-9 CASSYSIQENYGYTF TGTGCCAGCAGCTATTCAATACAGGAAAACTATGGCTACACCTTC
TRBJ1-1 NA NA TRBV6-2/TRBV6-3 CASSYGRTEAFF TGTGCCAGCAGTTACGGACGGACTGAAGCTTTCTTT
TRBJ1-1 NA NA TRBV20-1 CSASYRVRDTEAFF TGCAGTGCTAGCTACCGGGTGAGGGACACTGAAGCTTTCTTT
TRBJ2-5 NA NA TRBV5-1 CASSGTNEETQYF TGCGCCAGTTCCGGGACAAACGAAGAGACCCAGTACTTC
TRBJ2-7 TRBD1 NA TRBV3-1 CASSPRDRITYEQYF TGTGCCAGCAGCCCACGGGACAGGATAACCTACGAGCAGTACTTC
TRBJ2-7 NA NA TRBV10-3 CAITPQGRNYEQYF TGTGCCATCACCCCGCAGGGTAGGAATTACGAGCAGTACTTC
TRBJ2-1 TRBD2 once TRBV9 CASSVGTGGPYNEQFF TGTGCCAGCAGCGTAGGCACGGGGGGGCCTTACAATGAGCAGTTCTTC
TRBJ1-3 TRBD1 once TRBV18 CASSRGQGGSGNTIYF TGTGCCAGCTCACGCGGACAGGGAGGTTCTGGAAACACCATATATTTT
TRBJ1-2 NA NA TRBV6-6 CASSLDGDYGYTF TGTGCCAGCAGCCTCGACGGTGACTATGGCTACACCTTC
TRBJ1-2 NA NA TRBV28 CASSLVLHGYTF TGTGCCAGCAGTCTAGTACTGCATGGCTACACCTTC
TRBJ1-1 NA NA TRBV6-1 CATPGQSLGGAFF TGTGCCACCCCGGGACAATCCCTTGGCGGGGCTTTCTTT
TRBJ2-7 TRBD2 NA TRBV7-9 CASSQSGGAFEQYF TGTGCCAGCAGTCAAAGCGGGGGGGCCTTCGAGCAGTACTTC
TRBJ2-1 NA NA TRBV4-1 CASVKEPLYNEQFF TGCGCCAGCGTGAAGGAACCCTTATACAATGAGCAGTTCTTC
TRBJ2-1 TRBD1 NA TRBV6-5 CASSRTGIYNEQFF TGTGCCAGCAGCCGGACAGGGATTTACAATGAGCAGTTCTTC
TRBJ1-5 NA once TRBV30 CAWSVRTGFSNQPQHF TGTGCCTGGAGTGTACGAACGGGGTTTTCTAATCAGCCCCAGCATTTT
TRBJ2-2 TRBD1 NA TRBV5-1 CASSALPGQGYSGELFF TGCGCCAGCAGCGCGTTACCGGGACAGGGGTACTCCGGGGAGCTGTTTTTT
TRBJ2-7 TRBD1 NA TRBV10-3 CAISAPSTGGPYEQYF TGTGCCATCAGTGCCCCCTCAACAGGGGGTCCCTACGAGCAGTACTTC
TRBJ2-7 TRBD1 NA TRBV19 CASSNTRDSYEQYF TGTGCCAGTAGTAACACTCGGGACAGCTACGAGCAGTACTTC
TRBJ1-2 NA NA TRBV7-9 CASSFGGGGSLGYTF TGTGCCAGCAGCTTCGGGGGGGGCGGAAGTCTTGGCTACACCTTC
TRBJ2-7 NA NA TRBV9 CASSVQQGQQYF TGTGCCAGCAGCGTCCAACAGGGACAGCAGTACTTC
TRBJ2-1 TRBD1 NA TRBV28 CASSLGDSPYNEQFF TGTGCCAGCAGTTTAGGGGACAGCCCATACAATGAGCAGTTCTTC
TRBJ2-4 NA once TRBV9 CASSVGLEAKNIQYF TGTGCCAGCAGCGTAGGCCTGGAGGCCAAAAACATTCAGTACTTC
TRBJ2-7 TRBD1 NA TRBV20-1 CSASPGQEPYEQYF TGCAGTGCTAGTCCGGGACAGGAACCCTACGAGCAGTACTTC
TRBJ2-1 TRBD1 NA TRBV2 CASSDGTGRGEQFF TGTGCCAGCAGTGATGGGACAGGGAGGGGTGAGCAGTTCTTC
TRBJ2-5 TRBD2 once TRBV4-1 CASSQPSGGLLETQYF TGCGCCAGCAGCCAACCTAGCGGGGGATTGCTGGAGACCCAGTACTTC
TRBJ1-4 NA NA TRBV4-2 CASSHRVPQEKLFF TGTGCCAGCAGCCACAGGGTCCCTCAGGAAAAACTGTTTTTT
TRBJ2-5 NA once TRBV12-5 CASGLGETQYF TGTGCTAGTGGTTTGGGCGAGACCCAGTACTTC
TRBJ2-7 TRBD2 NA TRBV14 CASSQEGLAGGHPDF TGTGCCAGCAGCCAAGAAGGGCTAGCGGGGGGCCACCCGGACTTC
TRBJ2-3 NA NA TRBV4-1 CASSQDIRGNIRGDTQYF TGCGCCAGCAGCCAAGATATCAGGGGCAATATTCGTGGGGATACGCAGTATTTT
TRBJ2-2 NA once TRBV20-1 CSASGVTGELFF TGCAGTGCTAGCGGGGTGACCGGGGAGCTGTTTTTT
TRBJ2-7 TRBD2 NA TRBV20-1 CSGGRGWEEQYF TGCAGTGGTGGGAGGGGTTGGGAAGAGCAGTACTTC
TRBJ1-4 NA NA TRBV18 CASSPPLGGGEKLFF TGTGCCAGCTCACCACCGCTGGGGGGAGGTGAAAAACTGTTTTTT
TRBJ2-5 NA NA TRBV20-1 CSATYGGTQYF TGCAGTGCTACATACGGGGGGACCCAGTACTTC
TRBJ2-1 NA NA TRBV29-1 CSVESLQGGSYNEQFF TGCAGCGTTGAAAGCCTACAGGGAGGATCCTACAATGAGCAGTTCTTC
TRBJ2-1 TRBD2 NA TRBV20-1 CSASPPSAGGGNEQFF TGCAGTGCTAGTCCCCCCTCGGCGGGGGGCGGCAATGAGCAGTTCTTC
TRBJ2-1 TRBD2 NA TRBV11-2 CASSPGASGGPQFF TGTGCCAGCAGCCCAGGCGCTAGCGGGGGGCCCCAGTTCTTC
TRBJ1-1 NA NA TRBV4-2 CASSQGALNTEAFF TGTGCCAGCAGCCAAGGGGCTTTGAACACTGAAGCTTTCTTT
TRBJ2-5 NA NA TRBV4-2 CASSQESNREETQYF TGTGCCAGCAGCCAGGAATCGAACAGAGAAGAGACCCAGTACTTC
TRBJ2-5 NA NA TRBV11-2 CASSFSGEETQYF TGTGCCAGCAGCTTTTCCGGGGAAGAGACCCAGTACTTC
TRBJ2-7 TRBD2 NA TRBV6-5 CASRAGGMALYEQYF TGTGCCAGCAGAGCCGGGGGGATGGCCCTCTACGAGCAGTACTTC